The rows below give T cell receptor beta chains drawn from one sample of a study of blood T cells in healthy people across ages. In TCRdb, the 5' RACE reads were re-called with MiXCR into one record per CDR3 protein. The data show about 680,000 distinct CDR3 sequences, around 48% seen once. The sequenced material came from blood. All receptors come from a woman aged 60-75 years in good health. CDR3s include the opening cysteine and the closing phenylalanine or tryptophan. Each record gives: V gene, J gene, clone size, CDR3 length, D gene, CDR3 protein, CDR3 DNA. D genes are given only for firm matches. Size is omitted from some rows. Given values are once, few, many or a class for expanded clones.

V gene: TRBV20-1
J gene: TRBJ1-6
clone size: .
CDR3 length: 15
D gene: TRBD1
CDR3 protein: CSARASGTAYSPLHF
CDR3 DNA: TGCAGTGCTAGAGCCTCCGGGACAGCGTATTCACCCCTCCACTTT

V gene: TRBV3-1
J gene: TRBJ2-1
clone size: few
CDR3 length: 17
D gene: TRBD2
CDR3 protein: CASSQRGGRGSYNEQFF
CDR3 DNA: TGTGCCAGCAGCCAACGGGGGGGGCGGGGGTCCTACAATGAGCAGTTCTTC

V gene: TRBV5-6
J gene: TRBJ2-2
clone size: .
CDR3 length: 16
D gene: TRBD1
CDR3 protein: CASSLFAGGQIGELFF
CDR3 DNA: TGTGCCAGCAGCTTGTTCGCAGGGGGCCAAATCGGGGAGCTGTTTTTT

V gene: TRBV20-1
J gene: TRBJ2-5
clone size: .
CDR3 length: 13
D gene: TRBD2
CDR3 protein: CSPITGTSETQYF
CDR3 DNA: TGCAGTCCTATTACCGGGACTAGCGAGACCCAGTACTTC

V gene: TRBV2
J gene: TRBJ2-2
clone size: .
CDR3 length: 16
D gene: .
CDR3 protein: CASSETGPRNTGELFF
CDR3 DNA: TGTGCCAGCAGTGAGACGGGACCGAGGAACACCGGGGAGCTGTTTTTT

V gene: TRBV12-3/TRBV12-4
J gene: TRBJ2-1
clone size: few
CDR3 length: 16
D gene: TRBD2
CDR3 protein: CASSFRAGGPRNEQFF
CDR3 DNA: TGTGCCAGCAGTTTCAGGGCGGGAGGGCCAAGGAATGAGCAGTTCTTC

V gene: TRBV4-2
J gene: TRBJ2-7
clone size: .
CDR3 length: 14
D gene: TRBD2
CDR3 protein: CASSQEREWDEQYF
CDR3 DNA: TGTGCCAGCAGCCAAGAGCGGGAGTGGGATGAGCAGTACTTC

V gene: TRBV28
J gene: TRBJ2-7
clone size: .
CDR3 length: 14
D gene: .
CDR3 protein: CASSYGTRAYEQYF
CDR3 DNA: TGTGCCAGCAGTTACGGGACTCGGGCTTACGAGCAGTACTTC

V gene: TRBV21-1
J gene: TRBJ2-7
clone size: .
CDR3 length: 10
D gene: .
CDR3 protein: CARGPGAQYF
CDR3 DNA: TGTGCCAGGGGACCGGGGGCCCAGTACTTC

V gene: TRBV12-3/TRBV12-4
J gene: TRBJ2-1
clone size: .
CDR3 length: 13
D gene: TRBD1
CDR3 protein: CASRRTGGDEQFF
CDR3 DNA: TGTGCCAGCAGGAGGACAGGGGGCGATGAGCAGTTCTTC

V gene: TRBV7-2
J gene: TRBJ2-5
clone size: .
CDR3 length: 13
D gene: .
CDR3 protein: CASSLVVGETQYF
CDR3 DNA: TGTGCCAGCAGCTTAGTTGTAGGGGAGACCCAGTACTTC

V gene: TRBV7-2
J gene: TRBJ2-5
clone size: .
CDR3 length: 17
D gene: TRBD2
CDR3 protein: CASSLAAPGLAQETQYF
CDR3 DNA: TGTGCCAGCAGCTTAGCTGCTCCGGGACTAGCGCAAGAGACCCAGTACTTC

V gene: TRBV20-1
J gene: TRBJ2-4
clone size: few
CDR3 length: 13
D gene: TRBD1
CDR3 protein: CSAVDRGKNIQYF
CDR3 DNA: TGCAGTGCCGTGGACAGGGGGAAAAACATTCAGTACTTC

V gene: TRBV4-3
J gene: TRBJ2-1
clone size: .
CDR3 length: 16
D gene: .
CDR3 protein: CASSQNGRGAFGEQFF
CDR3 DNA: TGCGCCAGCAGCCAAAATGGCAGGGGGGCTTTTGGTGAGCAGTTCTTC

V gene: TRBV10-3
J gene: TRBJ1-5
clone size: .
CDR3 length: 15
D gene: TRBD1
CDR3 protein: CAISDRDSDYQPQHF
CDR3 DNA: TGTGCCATCAGTGACCGGGACAGCGATTATCAGCCCCAGCATTTT

V gene: TRBV10-3
J gene: TRBJ2-7
clone size: .
CDR3 length: 15
D gene: TRBD1
CDR3 protein: CAISDSGTGGNEQYF
CDR3 DNA: TGTGCCATCAGTGACTCCGGGACAGGGGGCAATGAGCAGTACTTC

V gene: TRBV5-1
J gene: TRBJ2-5
clone size: .
CDR3 length: 15
D gene: TRBD2
CDR3 protein: CASSLASGIMETQYF
CDR3 DNA: TGCGCCAGCAGCTTGGCTAGCGGGATAATGGAGACCCAGTACTTC

V gene: TRBV27
J gene: TRBJ2-5
clone size: .
CDR3 length: 15
D gene: TRBD1
CDR3 protein: CASSEADRGRETQYF
CDR3 DNA: TGTGCCAGCAGTGAGGCCGACAGGGGCCGAGAGACCCAGTACTTC

V gene: TRBV3-1
J gene: TRBJ2-7
clone size: .
CDR3 length: 14
D gene: .
CDR3 protein: CASSQDLTSGEQYF
CDR3 DNA: TGTGCCAGCAGCCAAGACCTGACTAGTGGCGAGCAGTACTTC

V gene: TRBV18
J gene: TRBJ2-3
clone size: many
CDR3 length: 16
D gene: .
CDR3 protein: CASSPGTRPSTDTQYF
CDR3 DNA: TGTGCCAGCTCACCGGGGACAAGACCTAGCACAGATACGCAGTATTTT

V gene: TRBV7-3
J gene: TRBJ2-7
clone size: .
CDR3 length: 17
D gene: .
CDR3 protein: CASSPPTTGTTPYEQYF
CDR3 DNA: TGTGCCAGCAGCCCCCCAACGACAGGAACAACCCCCTACGAGCAGTACTTC

V gene: TRBV6-2/TRBV6-3
J gene: TRBJ2-7
clone size: many
CDR3 length: 14
D gene: .
CDR3 protein: CASSYSRGIGEQYF
CDR3 DNA: TGTGCCAGCAGTTACTCGCGAGGGATCGGCGAGCAGTACTTC

V gene: TRBV11-2
J gene: TRBJ2-1
clone size: .
CDR3 length: 12
D gene: .
CDR3 protein: CASSPSMDEQFF
CDR3 DNA: TGTGCCAGCAGTCCGTCGATGGATGAGCAGTTCTTC

V gene: TRBV10-3
J gene: TRBJ1-1
clone size: .
CDR3 length: 15
D gene: .
CDR3 protein: CAIRGKGGSNTEAFF
CDR3 DNA: TGTGCCATCAGGGGGAAGGGGGGCTCGAACACTGAAGCTTTCTTT

V gene: TRBV7-2
J gene: TRBJ2-5
clone size: many
CDR3 length: 17
D gene: .
CDR3 protein: CASSLVGVRLAGETQYF
CDR3 DNA: TGTGCCAGCAGCTTAGTAGGGGTTCGGCTAGCTGGGGAGACCCAGTACTTC

V gene: TRBV12-3/TRBV12-4
J gene: TRBJ1-5
clone size: once
CDR3 length: 14
D gene: TRBD1
CDR3 protein: CASSAGTGIKPQHF
CDR3 DNA: TGTGCCAGCAGTGCCGGGACAGGGATTAAGCCCCAGCATTTT

V gene: TRBV2
J gene: TRBJ2-1
clone size: .
CDR3 length: 12
D gene: .
CDR3 protein: CASCPGLDEQFF
CDR3 DNA: TGTGCCAGCTGTCCAGGGTTGGATGAGCAGTTCTTC

V gene: TRBV28
J gene: TRBJ1-2
clone size: once
CDR3 length: 14
D gene: .
CDR3 protein: CASRGPQGGYGYTF
CDR3 DNA: TGTGCCAGCAGGGGCCCCCAAGGGGGTTATGGCTACACCTTC

V gene: TRBV20-1
J gene: TRBJ2-1
clone size: few
CDR3 length: 13
D gene: .
CDR3 protein: CSASAVGEDEQFF
CDR3 DNA: TGCAGTGCTAGTGCTGTGGGAGAAGATGAGCAGTTCTTC

V gene: TRBV7-9
J gene: TRBJ1-2
clone size: .
CDR3 length: 15
D gene: TRBD1
CDR3 protein: CASSPPTGNEYGYTF
CDR3 DNA: TGTGCCAGCAGCCCACCGACAGGGAATGAGTATGGCTACACCTTC

V gene: TRBV5-1
J gene: TRBJ1-5
clone size: .
CDR3 length: 15
D gene: .
CDR3 protein: CASSLRGAGGQPQHF
CDR3 DNA: TGCGCCAGCAGCTTGCGGGGGGCCGGTGGTCAGCCCCAGCATTTT

V gene: TRBV29-1
J gene: TRBJ2-7
clone size: .
CDR3 length: 16
D gene: TRBD1
CDR3 protein: CSVGRGQGLLGGEQYF
CDR3 DNA: TGCAGCGTTGGCCGGGGACAGGGCCTCCTAGGGGGTGAGCAGTACTTC

V gene: TRBV5-1
J gene: TRBJ2-1
clone size: few
CDR3 length: 17
D gene: TRBD2
CDR3 protein: CASSLGLAGGPYSEQFF
CDR3 DNA: TGCGCCAGCAGCTTGGGACTAGCGGGAGGGCCCTACAGTGAGCAGTTCTTC

V gene: TRBV20-1
J gene: TRBJ1-6
clone size: few
CDR3 length: 17
D gene: TRBD1
CDR3 protein: CSAPGTGGVSWDSPLHF
CDR3 DNA: TGCAGTGCCCCCGGGACAGGGGGCGTATCTTGGGATTCACCCCTCCACTTT

V gene: TRBV7-3
J gene: TRBJ2-3
clone size: .
CDR3 length: 15
D gene: TRBD2
CDR3 protein: CASSPTSGIADTQYF
CDR3 DNA: TGTGCCAGCAGTCCTACTAGCGGGATTGCAGATACGCAGTATTTT

V gene: TRBV28
J gene: TRBJ2-1
clone size: .
CDR3 length: 12
D gene: .
CDR3 protein: CASNTPPNEQFF
CDR3 DNA: TGTGCCAGCAACACCCCACCCAATGAGCAGTTCTTC

V gene: TRBV6-5
J gene: TRBJ2-2
clone size: once
CDR3 length: 19
D gene: TRBD1
CDR3 protein: CASSSSPFRTGVETGELFF
CDR3 DNA: TGTGCCAGCAGTTCCTCCCCCTTTCGGACAGGGGTTGAAACCGGGGAGCTGTTTTTT

V gene: TRBV6-4
J gene: TRBJ1-1
clone size: .
CDR3 length: 12
D gene: TRBD1
CDR3 protein: CASMDRTGQAFF
CDR3 DNA: TGTGCCAGCATGGACAGGACAGGACAAGCTTTCTTT

V gene: TRBV4-2
J gene: TRBJ2-1
clone size: few
CDR3 length: 16
D gene: TRBD2
CDR3 protein: CASSQLGLGKYNEQFF
CDR3 DNA: TGTGCCAGCAGCCAGCTGGGACTAGGGAAATACAATGAGCAGTTCTTC

V gene: TRBV24-1
J gene: TRBJ2-3
clone size: few
CDR3 length: 15
D gene: .
CDR3 protein: CATSRQGRSTDTQYF
CDR3 DNA: TGTGCCACCAGTCGGCAAGGCCGCTCCACAGATACGCAGTATTTT

V gene: TRBV4-2
J gene: TRBJ1-4
clone size: few
CDR3 length: 14
D gene: .
CDR3 protein: CASSQDRQNEKLFF
CDR3 DNA: TGTGCCAGCAGCCAAGATCGTCAAAATGAAAAACTGTTTTTT

V gene: TRBV7-9
J gene: TRBJ1-1
clone size: .
CDR3 length: 15
D gene: TRBD1
CDR3 protein: CASSLEQGANTEAFF
CDR3 DNA: TGTGCCAGCAGCTTAGAACAGGGGGCGAACACTGAAGCTTTCTTT

V gene: TRBV20-1
J gene: TRBJ2-5
clone size: few
CDR3 length: 15
D gene: TRBD2
CDR3 protein: CSARDRLGGSETQYF
CDR3 DNA: TGCAGTGCTAGAGATAGGCTTGGCGGGAGTGAGACCCAGTACTTC

V gene: TRBV20-1
J gene: TRBJ2-3
clone size: .
CDR3 length: 15
D gene: .
CDR3 protein: CSASLGTGGTDTQYF
CDR3 DNA: TGCAGTGCTAGCCTCGGGACTGGCGGCACAGATACGCAGTATTTT

V gene: TRBV4-1
J gene: TRBJ1-3
clone size: .
CDR3 length: 14
D gene: .
CDR3 protein: CASSQAPTENTIYF
CDR3 DNA: TGCGCCAGCAGCCAAGCCCCCACGGAGAACACCATATATTTT

V gene: TRBV20-1
J gene: TRBJ1-1
clone size: .
CDR3 length: 13
D gene: .
CDR3 protein: CSAPLGYNTEAFF
CDR3 DNA: TGCAGTGCTCCTTTGGGATATAACACTGAAGCTTTCTTT

V gene: TRBV20-1
J gene: TRBJ1-2
clone size: few
CDR3 length: 11
D gene: .
CDR3 protein: CSASLVAGYTF
CDR3 DNA: TGCAGTGCTAGTCTCGTGGCTGGCTACACCTTC

V gene: TRBV12-3/TRBV12-4
J gene: TRBJ2-2
clone size: few
CDR3 length: 14
D gene: .
CDR3 protein: CASSLGEDTGELFF
CDR3 DNA: TGTGCCAGCAGTTTGGGTGAGGACACCGGGGAGCTGTTTTTT

V gene: TRBV5-1
J gene: TRBJ2-7
clone size: .
CDR3 length: 16
D gene: .
CDR3 protein: CASSLEAPSSYNEQYF
CDR3 DNA: TGCGCCAGCAGCTTGGAGGCCCCGAGCTCCTACAATGAGCAGTACTTC

V gene: TRBV5-5
J gene: TRBJ2-1
clone size: .
CDR3 length: 15
D gene: .
CDR3 protein: CASSIEVSSYNEQFF
CDR3 DNA: TGTGCCAGCAGCATAGAAGTCAGCTCCTACAATGAGCAGTTCTTC

V gene: TRBV30
J gene: TRBJ1-1
clone size: .
CDR3 length: 14
D gene: .
CDR3 protein: CAWSEAPSNTEAFF
CDR3 DNA: TGTGCCTGGAGTGAAGCCCCCTCGAACACTGAAGCTTTCTTT

V gene: TRBV15
J gene: TRBJ2-4
clone size: .
CDR3 length: 13
D gene: TRBD2
CDR3 protein: CATSRGRGGIQYF
CDR3 DNA: TGTGCCACCAGCAGAGGACGGGGGGGCATTCAGTACTTC

V gene: TRBV6-5
J gene: TRBJ2-1
clone size: .
CDR3 length: 13
D gene: TRBD2
CDR3 protein: CASSPAGTSDQFF
CDR3 DNA: TGTGCCAGCAGTCCCGCCGGGACTAGCGATCAGTTCTTC

V gene: TRBV20-1
J gene: TRBJ2-4
clone size: few
CDR3 length: 12
D gene: TRBD1
CDR3 protein: CSARDRKNIQYF
CDR3 DNA: TGCAGTGCTCGGGACAGGAAAAACATTCAGTACTTC

V gene: TRBV7-9
J gene: TRBJ2-7
clone size: .
CDR3 length: 13
D gene: TRBD2
CDR3 protein: CASSPSGNHEQYF
CDR3 DNA: TGTGCCAGCAGCCCCAGCGGGAATCACGAGCAGTACTTC

V gene: TRBV4-1
J gene: TRBJ2-7
clone size: few
CDR3 length: 16
D gene: .
CDR3 protein: CASSQGDQRGTYEQYF
CDR3 DNA: TGCGCCAGCAGCCAAGGGGATCAGAGGGGGACCTACGAGCAGTACTTC

V gene: TRBV9
J gene: TRBJ2-5
clone size: many
CDR3 length: 15
D gene: .
CDR3 protein: CASSLGGRGQETQYF
CDR3 DNA: TGTGCCAGCAGCCTGGGGGGACGTGGCCAAGAGACCCAGTACTTC

V gene: TRBV5-1
J gene: TRBJ2-5
clone size: .
CDR3 length: 14
D gene: TRBD2
CDR3 protein: CASSLLAGVNEQYF
CDR3 DNA: TGCGCCAGCAGCCTACTAGCGGGAGTCAATGAGCAGTACTTC

V gene: TRBV13
J gene: TRBJ1-4
clone size: .
CDR3 length: 13
D gene: .
CDR3 protein: CASSNLRNEKLFF
CDR3 DNA: TGTGCCAGCAGCAACCTGAGGAATGAAAAACTGTTTTTT

V gene: TRBV3-1
J gene: TRBJ2-2
clone size: few
CDR3 length: 13
D gene: .
CDR3 protein: CASSHEITGELFF
CDR3 DNA: TGTGCCAGCAGCCATGAAATCACCGGGGAGCTGTTTTTT